Below, 19 T cell receptor beta chains from the same sample are listed, as sequenced in a study of OX40 agonist ivuxolimab in advanced cancers. Sequencing used immunoSEQ multiplex PCR; TCRdb keeps in-frame clones, though not all of them. Of around 11,000 clones in the sample, roughly 80% were seen once. Material: CD4+ or CD8+ T cells sorted from blood, obtained in a trial of the OX40 agonist ivuxolimab. Every receptor here comes from an adult with an advanced solid tumor such as melanoma, head and neck, liver or kidney cancer.

This chain links TRBV11-2 with TRBJ2-5; 11 positions agree with TRBD1. V was clipped by 2 bases and J by 1 base; unmatched bases: 6. The germline V gene encodes CDR1 SGHAT and CDR2 FQNNGV. The CDR3 spans 17 residues. This chain's CDR3 is CASSLPGQGVTQETQYF. CDR3 DNA: TGTGCCAGCAGCTTACCGGGACAGGGGGTGACCCAAGAGACCCAGTACTTC.

This chain uses TRBV29-1 with TRBJ1-1; possibly TRBD1 for D (6 bases). CDR1 SQVTM and CDR2 ANQGSEA come from the germline V gene. The CDR3 runs 12 residues. V was shortened by 4 bases and J by 5 bases, with 11 bases between the two germline ends. CDR3 sequence (DNA): TGCAGCGTTGTGCCAGGGGTGACTGAAGCTTTCTTT. Amino acids: CSVVPGVTEAFF.

The rearrangement joins TRBV7-2 to TRBJ2-7; TRBD2 agrees at 9 bases. The length of the CDR3 is 15 residues. Germline loops: CDR1 SGHTA, CDR2 FQGNSA. Germline trimming cut 5 bases from V and 3 bases from J; bases unmatched to any gene: 8. CDR3 residues: CASSTGTSRSYEQYF. The CDR3 nucleotides read TGTGCCAGCAGCACGGGGACTAGCCGAAGCTACGAGCAGTACTTC. Full variable domain (outside the CDR3, taken from reference TRBV7-2 and TRBJ2-7): GAGVSQSPSNKVTEKGKDVELRCDPISGHTALYWYRQSLGQGLEFLIYFQGNSAPDKSGLPSDRFSAERTGGSVSTLTIQRTQQEDSAVYLCASSTGTSRSYEQYFGPGTRLTVT.

This rearrangement joins TRBV10-3 to TRBJ2-7; D gene unclear. V gave up 7 bases and J gave up 4 bases, with 14 bases separating them. The germline gives CDR1 ENHRY, CDR2 SYGVKD. CDR3 length: 13 amino acids. CDR3 coding DNA: TGTGCCATCAACGACGCGGTGGAGTACGAGCAGTACTTC. Its translation: CAINDAVEYEQYF.

The chain recombines TRBV27 with TRBJ2-3, with TRBD2 matching over 9 bases. The CDR3 is 15 amino acids. The V segment lost 6 bases and the J segment 4 bases; nucleotides outside the gene matches: 8. CDR1 and CDR2 from the germline V gene are MNHEY and SMNVEV (reference sequence). Here the CDR3 reads CASSPLAGLADTQYF. CDR3 nucleotide sequence: TGTGCCAGCAGCCCTCTAGCGGGATTGGCAGATACGCAGTATTTT.

The CDR3 nucleotides read TGTGCCAGCAGCTCCCCCGTAGGAACGGAAGCTTTCTTT. Encoded protein: CASSSPVGTEAFF. The genes are TRBV5-6 and TRBJ1-1; D is unclear. The V end was cut by 3 bases, the J end by 8 bases, with 14 bases between. The CDR3 spans 13 residues. Germline V gives CDR1 SGHDT, CDR2 YYEEEE.

The gene calls are TRBV11-2 and TRBJ2-7; 7 nucleotides agree with TRBD1. Germline loops: CDR1 SGHAT, CDR2 FQNNGV. This CDR3 is built from 14 residues. J gave up 2 bases and V 8 bases, and 9 bases lay outside the gene matches. CDR3 sequence reads: CASDPATGPYEQYF. In nucleotides, the CDR3 is TGTGCCAGCGACCCAGCGACAGGGCCCTACGAGCAGTACTTC.

V usage is TRBV27 and J usage is TRBJ2-1, with D perhaps matching TRBD1 (6 bases). The CDR3 spans 15 residues. From germline, CDR1 is MNHEY and CDR2 SMNVEV (reference sequence). V was cut by 3 bases and J by 4 bases, with 13 bases left in between. This CDR3 reads CASSFGQDRYNEQFF. Written as DNA, the CDR3 is TGTGCCAGCAGTTTCGGGCAGGACAGATACAATGAGCAGTTCTTC.

V gene TRBV19 combines with J gene TRBJ2-1, with 7 positions matching TRBD2. The CDR3 runs to 13 residues. V lost 6 bases and J lost 5; bases outside the gene matches: 4. Per germline, CDR1 LNHDA and CDR2 SQIVND (reference sequence). CDR3 region: CASRELANNEQFF. The CDR3 bases are TGTGCCAGTAGAGAACTAGCGAACAATGAGCAGTTCTTC. Supplemented by reference TRBV19 and TRBJ2-1, the full variable domain reads DGGITQSPKYLFRKEGQNVTLSCEQNLNHDAMYWYRQDPGQGLRLIYYSQIVNDFQKGDIAEGYSVSREKKESFPLTVTSAQKNPTAFYLCASRELANNEQFFGPGTRLTVL.

This clone has just a few counts. The genes are TRBV5-4 and TRBJ2-7; D is unclear. V was pared by 0 bases and J by 2 bases, with 9 bases between. The CDR3 has 14 amino acids. Per the germline V gene, CDR1 is SGHNT and CDR2 is YYREEE (reference sequence). In DNA, the CDR3 is TGTGCCAGCAGCTTGGGGGGTTACACCTACGAGCAGTACTTC. It translates to CASSLGGYTYEQYF.

The rearrangement uses TRBV6-5 and TRBJ2-7; 10 positions match TRBD2. The CDR3 runs to 14 residues. Trimming at V came to 6 bases and at J to 1 base, leaving 3 bases not matched to a gene. Germline V gene lookup returns CDR1 MNHEY and CDR2 SVGAGI. CDR3 bases: TGTGCCAGCAGCTTTAGCGGGAGGTCCTACGAGCAGTACTTC. Its translation is CASSFSGRSYEQYF.

The chain is built from TRBV7-6 and TRBJ2-3; perhaps TRBD2 as D (5 bases). This CDR3 region has 17 residues. V was clipped by 5 bases and J by 0 bases, with 18 bases between them. CDR1 and CDR2 from the germline V gene are SGHVS and FNYEAQ. The CDR3 loop reads CASSPSTGLPSTDTQYF. The CDR3 DNA follows: TGTGCCAGCAGCCCGTCAACCGGACTTCCTAGCACAGATACGCAGTATTTT.

The CDR3, as DNA: TGTGCCAGCAGCTTGGTCGTCCGGGCGCCCCCAGATACGCAGTATTTT. Translated, it gives CASSLVVRAPPDTQYF. This sequence joins TRBV7-2 and TRBJ2-3, with D unresolved. CDR3 length: 16 residues. Germline-derived CDR1 and CDR2 are SGHTA and FQGNSA. V lost 3 bases and J 4 bases, leaving 17 bases between the germline ends.

In its sample, this clone was seen a few times. The genes are TRBV6-4 and TRBJ2-1; 14 positions agree with TRBD2. Looked up from germline, CDR1 is MRHNA and CDR2 is SNTAGT. The ends lost 11 bases at V and 8 bases at J; junction bases unmatched: 5. The CDR3 sequence is 13 residues long. The CDR3 loop is CAGTSGRKDEQFF. In nucleotides, the CDR3 is TGTGCCGGGACTAGCGGGAGAAAAGATGAGCAGTTCTTC.

The chain is built from TRBV4-1 and TRBJ2-1; 13 bases fit TRBD2. The CDR3 totals 16 residues. CDR1 and CDR2 (germline): MGHRA, YSYEKL. Trimming removed 6 bases from V and 4 bases from J; junction bases left unmatched: 6. DNA for the CDR3: TGCGCCAGCAGACTAGCGGGAGGGCTTGGGTACAATGAGCAGTTCTTC. This encodes CASRLAGGLGYNEQFF.

V gene TRBV19 combines with J gene TRBJ1-5; 7 nucleotides line up with TRBD1. The germline V gene has CDR1 LNHDA and CDR2 SQIVND (reference sequence). The V and J ends lost 5 bases and 2 bases, in that order; junction bases with no gene match: 6. CDR3 length: 15 amino acids. The CDR3 region is CASSGGQWGNQPQHF. CDR3 DNA: TGTGCCAGTAGTGGGGGACAGTGGGGCAATCAGCCCCAGCATTTT.

Only one count was recorded for this clone. DNA of the CDR3: TGTGCCACCAGGACCGAAGCGGGAGGGACTATAGATGAGCAGTTCTTC. Protein: CATRTEAGGTIDEQFF. The chain is built from TRBV15 and TRBJ2-1; 10 bases match TRBD2. Germline-derived CDR1 and CDR2 are LNHNV and YYDKDF (reference sequence). The CDR3 is made up of 16 amino acids. Unmatched junction bases numbered 13, after V lost 6 bases and J lost 8 bases.

This rearrangement joins TRBV28 to TRBJ2-7; perhaps TRBD2 as D (5 bases). Germline CDR1 is MDHEN and CDR2 is SYDVKM. The CDR3 runs to 14 residues. V was clipped by 3 bases and J by 7 bases, with 16 bases between them. CDR3 bases: TGTGCCAGCAGTTTGTATCAGCGGCCTGGTGAGCAGTACTTC. Amino acid sequence: CASSLYQRPGEQYF.

Sample share makes this clone medium-sized (0.01 to 0.1%). The rearrangement joins TRBV2 to TRBJ2-7, with D perhaps matching TRBD1 (6 bases). Germline V gene data show CDR1 as SNHLY and CDR2 as FYNNEI. V lost 5 bases, J lost 4 bases, and 15 bases lay in between. The CDR3 is made up of 14 amino acids. CDR3 loop: CASSPLGAVYEQYF. For the CDR3, the DNA is TGTGCCAGCAGTCCTTTGGGGGCAGTTTACGAGCAGTACTTC.